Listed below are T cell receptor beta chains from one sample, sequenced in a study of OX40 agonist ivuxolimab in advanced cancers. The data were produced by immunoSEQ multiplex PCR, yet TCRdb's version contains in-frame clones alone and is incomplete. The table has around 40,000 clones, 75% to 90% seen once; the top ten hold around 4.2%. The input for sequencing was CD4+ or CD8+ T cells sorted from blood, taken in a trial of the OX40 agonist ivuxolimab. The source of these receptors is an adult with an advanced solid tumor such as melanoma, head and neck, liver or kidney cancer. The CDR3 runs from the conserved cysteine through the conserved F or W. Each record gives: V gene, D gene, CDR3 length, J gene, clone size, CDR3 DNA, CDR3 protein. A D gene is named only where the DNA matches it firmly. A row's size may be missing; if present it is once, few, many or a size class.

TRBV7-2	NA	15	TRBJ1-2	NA	TGTGCCAGCAGCTTAAAATGGCTAGCTAACTATGGCTACACCTTC	CASSLKWLANYGYTF
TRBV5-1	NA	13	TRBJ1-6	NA	TGCGCCAGCAGCCCGGACAGTAATTCACCCCTCCACTTT	CASSPDSNSPLHF
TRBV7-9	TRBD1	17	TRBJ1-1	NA	TGTGCCAGCAGCTCTCCGCCGGGACAGGGTGGGAACACTGAAGCTTTCTTT	CASSSPPGQGGNTEAFF
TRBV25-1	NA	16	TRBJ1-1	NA	TGTGCCACCAAATCTTCGCTGGGGGCCCTCGACACTGAAGCTTTCTTT	CATKSSLGALDTEAFF
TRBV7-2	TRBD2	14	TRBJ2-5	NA	TGTGCCAGCAGCAGCGGGGACTCAAGGGAGACCCAGTACTTC	CASSSGDSRETQYF
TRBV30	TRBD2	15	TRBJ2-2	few	TGTGCCTGGAGTGTTGGGCTAGCGGACACCGGGGAGCTGTTTTTT	CAWSVGLADTGELFF
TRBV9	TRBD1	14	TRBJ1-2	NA	TGTGCCAGCAACCCGGGACAGCAAAACTATGGCTACACCTTC	CASNPGQQNYGYTF
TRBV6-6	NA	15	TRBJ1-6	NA	TGTGCCAGCAGCTATTCAGGGGCTTATAATTCACCCCTCCACTTT	CASSYSGAYNSPLHF
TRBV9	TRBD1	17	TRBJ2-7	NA	TGTGCCAGCAGCGTAGGAAAAACCGGGACAGGGGTGGACGAGCAGTACTTC	CASSVGKTGTGVDEQYF
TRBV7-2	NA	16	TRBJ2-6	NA	TGTGCCAGCAGCTTAGCGTCCGGGGCTGGGGCCAACGTCCTGACTTTC	CASSLASGAGANVLTF
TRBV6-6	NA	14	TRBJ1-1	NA	TGTGCCAGCAGTTACGGGGGCTTGAACACTGAAGCTTTCTTT	CASSYGGLNTEAFF
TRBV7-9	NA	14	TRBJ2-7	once	TGTGCCAGCAGCTTACTAGCAAGCTCCTACGAGCAGTACTTC	CASSLLASSYEQYF
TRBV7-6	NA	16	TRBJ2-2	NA	TGTGCCAGCAGCTTAGAGCCGGTGACGACTACCGGGGAGCTGTTTTTT	CASSLEPVTTTGELFF
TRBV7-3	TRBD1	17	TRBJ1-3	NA	TGTGCCAGCAGCCGCACAGGGGGGCCCCGCTCTGGAAACACCATATATTTT	CASSRTGGPRSGNTIYF
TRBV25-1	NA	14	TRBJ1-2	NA	TGTGCCAGCAGTCCAGGGGCGCTTAGTCATGGCTACACCTTC	CASSPGALSHGYTF
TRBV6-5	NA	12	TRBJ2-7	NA	TGTGCCAGCAGGGGGAGCTCCTACGAGCAGTACTTC	CASRGSSYEQYF
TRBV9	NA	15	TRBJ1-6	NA	TGTGCCAGCAGCGTCGGTGGCAGGCTGGATTCACCCCTCCACTTT	CASSVGGRLDSPLHF
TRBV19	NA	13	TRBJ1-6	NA	TGTGCCAGTAGTATTCAGGGTAGTTCACCCCTCCACTTT	CASSIQGSSPLHF
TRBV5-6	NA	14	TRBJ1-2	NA	TGTGCCAGCAGCTTGCGGCTGGGGTTGGGTTCTTACACCTTC	CASSLRLGLGSYTF
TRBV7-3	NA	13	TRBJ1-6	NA	TGTGCCAGCAGCTTAATCAGGGATTCACCCCTCCACTTT	CASSLIRDSPLHF
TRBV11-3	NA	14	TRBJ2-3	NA	TGTGCCAGCAGCTTAGGGGGCTCCACGGATACGCAGTATTTT	CASSLGGSTDTQYF
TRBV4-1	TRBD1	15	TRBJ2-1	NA	TGCGCCAGCAGCCAGGGGAACAGGGGGCGGAATGAGCAGTTCTTC	CASSQGNRGRNEQFF
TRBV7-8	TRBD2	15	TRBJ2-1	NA	TGTGCCAGCAGCTTACGGACGGGAGGTTCCGATGAGCAGTTCTTC	CASSLRTGGSDEQFF
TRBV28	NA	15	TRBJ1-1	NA	TGTGCCAGCAGTCCCGGGGGGCTTGGGGGCGCTGAAGCTTTCTTT	CASSPGGLGGAEAFF
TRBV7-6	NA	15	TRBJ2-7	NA	TGTGCCAGCAGCCCACGGCCGGAATCGGGAACCGAGCAGTACTTC	CASSPRPESGTEQYF
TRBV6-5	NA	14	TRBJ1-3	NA	TGTGCCAGCAGTAGGGTGAGATCTGGAAACACCATATATTTT	CASSRVRSGNTIYF
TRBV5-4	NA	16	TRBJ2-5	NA	TGTGCCAGCTCACTGGGAGGCGGACTATATAAAGAGACCCAGTACTTC	CASSLGGGLYKETQYF
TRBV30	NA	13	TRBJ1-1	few	TGTGCCAGTGAGCGCCGGGTGGGAACTGAAGCTTTCTTT	CASERRVGTEAFF
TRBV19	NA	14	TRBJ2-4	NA	TGTGCCAGTAGTATCCGGCACGACTTAAACATTCAGTACTTC	CASSIRHDLNIQYF
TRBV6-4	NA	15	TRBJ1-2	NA	TGTGCCAGCAGTGAATCCGGGGGCGGCCGCTATGGCTACACCTTC	CASSESGGGRYGYTF
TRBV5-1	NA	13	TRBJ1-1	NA	TGCGCCAGCAGCTTCAGGGAGGGCACTGAAGCTTTCTTT	CASSFREGTEAFF
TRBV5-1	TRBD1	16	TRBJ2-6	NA	TGCGCCAGCAGCCCCACAGGGGGCGCTGGGGCCAACGTCCTGACTTTC	CASSPTGGAGANVLTF
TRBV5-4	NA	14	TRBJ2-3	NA	TGTGCCAGCAGGCGGTCTCTTCACACAGATACGCAGTATTTT	CASRRSLHTDTQYF
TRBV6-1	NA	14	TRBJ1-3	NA	TGTGCCAGCAGCCTACAGGGTAGGGGAAACACCATATATTTT	CASSLQGRGNTIYF
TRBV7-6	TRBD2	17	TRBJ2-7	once	TGTGCCAGCAGCAATGGACTAGCGGGAATTCTAACCTACGAGCAGTACTTC	CASSNGLAGILTYEQYF
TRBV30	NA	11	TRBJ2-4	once	TGTGCCTGGAGTGGGCAAAACATTCAGTACTTC	CAWSGQNIQYF
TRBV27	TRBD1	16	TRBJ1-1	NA	TGTGCCAGCAGTCCAGGGGGGGAGGGCCTGAACACTGAAGCTTTCTTT	CASSPGGEGLNTEAFF
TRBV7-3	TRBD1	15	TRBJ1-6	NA	TGTGCCAGCAGCTTAACGGACAGGGTAGAGTCACCCCTCCACTTT	CASSLTDRVESPLHF
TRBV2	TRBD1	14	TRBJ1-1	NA	TGTGCCAGCAGGGGGACAGGGCGGAGTACTGAAGCTTTCTTT	CASRGTGRSTEAFF
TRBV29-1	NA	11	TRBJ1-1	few	TGCAGCGTTGTTGATTTTCCTGAAGCTTTCTTT	CSVVDFPEAFF
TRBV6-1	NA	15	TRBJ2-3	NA	TGTGCCAGCAGTGCGACACCCACTAGCACAGATACGCAGTATTTT	CASSATPTSTDTQYF
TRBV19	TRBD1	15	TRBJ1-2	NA	TGTGCCAGCCTGACAGGGGGCGGCTCGGACTATGGCTACACCTTC	CASLTGGGSDYGYTF
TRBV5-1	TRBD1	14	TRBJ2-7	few	TGCGCCAGCAGCCAAGACAGGGATCACTACGAGCAGTACTTC	CASSQDRDHYEQYF
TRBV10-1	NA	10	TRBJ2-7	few	TGCGCCAGCTCACCCTACGAGCAGTACTTC	CASSPYEQYF
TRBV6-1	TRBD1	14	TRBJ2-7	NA	TGTGCCAGCAAGCTAAGGACAGGGGTCTACGAGCAGTACTTC	CASKLRTGVYEQYF
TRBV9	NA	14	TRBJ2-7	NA	TGTGCCAGCAGCGTAGACCCGAGCTCCTACGAGCAGTACTTC	CASSVDPSSYEQYF
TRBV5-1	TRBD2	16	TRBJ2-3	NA	TGCGCCAGCAGCCCTCGGACTAGCGGGGGCACAGATACGCAGTATTTT	CASSPRTSGGTDTQYF
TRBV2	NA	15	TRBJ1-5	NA	TGTGCCAGCAGTGTGGCAGGAGCTAGCAATCAGCCCCAGCATTTT	CASSVAGASNQPQHF
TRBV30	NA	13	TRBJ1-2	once	TGTGCCTGGAGTGTCGACCTTTATAATGGCTACACCTTC	CAWSVDLYNGYTF
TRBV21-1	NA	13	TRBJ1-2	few	TGTGCCAGCAGCAACGGACCCTACGGAGGCTACACCTTC	CASSNGPYGGYTF
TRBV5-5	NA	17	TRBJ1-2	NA	TGTGCCAGCAGCCAGACTCAACTCGGTGGTCGGACGGGGGGCTACACCTTC	CASSQTQLGGRTGGYTF
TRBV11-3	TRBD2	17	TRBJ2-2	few	TGTGCCAGCAGCCAAGGCGGGGGGGAGCCGAACACCGGGGAGCTGTTTTTT	CASSQGGGEPNTGELFF
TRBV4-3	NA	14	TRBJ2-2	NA	TGCGCCAGCAGCCCACAGGGGAACACCGGGGAGCTGTTTTTT	CASSPQGNTGELFF
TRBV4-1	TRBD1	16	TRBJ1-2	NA	TGCGCCAGCAGCCCCTCCCCGGGACAGAGAAACTATGGCTACACCTTC	CASSPSPGQRNYGYTF
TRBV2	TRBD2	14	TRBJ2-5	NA	TGTGCCAGCAGTAAGCGGGAAGGGAGAGAGACCCAGTACTTC	CASSKREGRETQYF
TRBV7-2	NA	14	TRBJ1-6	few	TGTGCCAGCAGCTTGCGACTGCAGAATTCACCCCTCCACTTT	CASSLRLQNSPLHF
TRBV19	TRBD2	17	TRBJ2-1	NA	TGTGCCAGTAGTATAAGCGGGAGCGCCCAACGGTACAATGAGCAGTTCTTC	CASSISGSAQRYNEQFF